This is a list of T cell receptor beta chains from one sample in a study of blood T cell repertoires in COVID-19. Sequenced by immunoSEQ multiplex PCR; TCRdb stores in-frame clones only, minus some. Seen here are about 150,000 clones, 80% to 90% observed once, and the top ten hold over 10%. Sequencing was performed on peripheral blood. The receptors come from a man aged 18 to 35 with COVID-19, enrolled during active disease. CDR3s include the opening cysteine and the closing phenylalanine or tryptophan. D genes are given only for firm matches. The listing skips clone size in some rows; elsewhere it reads once, few, many or a size class.

clone size	D gene	V gene	J gene	CDR3 protein	CDR3 DNA
few	TRBD2	TRBV7-2	TRBJ2-1	CASSLGLAGGYNEQFF	TGTGCCAGCAGCTTAGGCCTAGCGGGAGGGTACAATGAGCAGTTCTTC
NA	NA	TRBV29-1	TRBJ2-3	CSVILLGQISTDTQYF	TGCAGCGTCATTCTACTCGGACAGATCAGCACAGATACGCAGTATTTT
NA	NA	TRBV7-2	TRBJ2-5	CASSLVPGLETQYF	TGTGCCAGCAGCTTAGTCCCAGGGTTGGAGACCCAGTACTTC
NA	NA	TRBV9	TRBJ1-5	CASSPSGQYNQPQHF	TGTGCCAGCAGCCCATCAGGGCAATACAATCAGCCCCAGCATTTT
NA	TRBD2	TRBV4-1	TRBJ2-7	CASSQASGSYEQYF	TGCGCCAGCAGCCAAGCTAGCGGGAGCTACGAGCAGTACTTC
NA	TRBD2	TRBV20-1	TRBJ2-7	CSASRTGGPAEQYF	TGCAGTGCTAGTCGTACGGGAGGGCCGGCCGAGCAGTACTTC
few	NA	TRBV9	TRBJ2-7	CASSVVSSGEQYF	TGTGCCAGCAGCGTTGTTAGCTCTGGCGAGCAGTACTTC
NA	NA	TRBV19	TRBJ1-5	CASSIGSQPQHF	TGTGCCAGTAGTATAGGGAGTCAGCCCCAGCATTTT
NA	TRBD1	TRBV18	TRBJ1-2	CASSPPGQGKVQDGYTF	TGTGCCAGCTCACCGCCGGGACAGGGAAAAGTCCAGGATGGCTACACCTTC
NA	NA	TRBV5-6	TRBJ2-7	CASSLGHPPYEQYF	TGTGCCAGCAGCTTGGGACATCCCCCCTACGAGCAGTACTTC
NA	TRBD1	TRBV5-8	TRBJ2-2	CASSRTGWLFF	TGTGCCAGCAGCCGGACAGGTTGGCTGTTTTTT
NA	NA	TRBV24-1	TRBJ2-5	CATSAPGGRETQYF	TGTGCCACCAGTGCCCCTGGCGGGCGTGAGACCCAGTACTTC
NA	TRBD2	TRBV9	TRBJ2-7	CASSVGLAGSYEQYF	TGTGCCAGCAGCGTGGGACTAGCGGGCTCCTACGAGCAGTACTTC
NA	TRBD1	TRBV9	TRBJ1-6	CASRRDREGSPLHF	TGTGCCAGCAGAAGGGACAGGGAGGGTTCACCCCTCCACTTT
NA	TRBD2	TRBV6-5	TRBJ2-7	CASGLAGGYEQYF	TGTGCCAGCGGACTAGCGGGAGGTTACGAGCAGTACTTC
NA	TRBD2	TRBV5-6	TRBJ2-1	CASSLLSGRGNEQFF	TGTGCCAGCAGCTTGCTTAGCGGGAGGGGGAATGAGCAGTTCTTC
once	TRBD2	TRBV7-6	TRBJ2-2	CASSPLSGMNTGELFF	TGTGCCAGCAGCCCCCTTAGCGGGATGAACACCGGGGAGCTGTTTTTT
NA	TRBD1	TRBV5-4	TRBJ2-2	CASSLGTGYTGELFF	TGTGCCAGCAGCTTGGGGACAGGTTACACCGGGGAGCTGTTTTTT
NA	TRBD1	TRBV3-1/TRBV3-2	TRBJ1-1	CASSQVPRTGAAKAFF	TGTGCCAGCAGCCAAGTACCTAGGACAGGGGCCGCGAAGGCTTTCTTT
NA	NA	TRBV15	TRBJ2-7	CATSREDKSSYEQYF	TGTGCCACCAGCAGAGAGGACAAAAGCTCCTACGAGCAGTACTTC
NA	NA	TRBV21-1	TRBJ2-1	CASSTFPDSGSNEQFF	TGTGCCAGCAGCACTTTCCCGGATAGCGGGAGCAATGAGCAGTTCTTC
NA	NA	TRBV7-3	TRBJ1-1	CASSFGRGTEAFF	TGTGCCAGCAGCTTCGGTAGGGGCACTGAAGCTTTCTTT
once	TRBD1	TRBV28	TRBJ2-1	CATNGQGVANEQFF	TGTGCCACCAATGGACAGGGTGTCGCCAATGAGCAGTTCTTC
few	NA	TRBV7-9	TRBJ2-2	CASRTPLFMTENTGELFF	TGTGCCAGCAGAACCCCCCTCTTCATGACAGAAAACACCGGGGAGCTGTTTTTT
NA	NA	TRBV11-3	TRBJ2-5	CASRQEGEETQYF	TGTGCCAGCAGACAGGAGGGAGAAGAGACCCAGTACTTC
few	TRBD1	TRBV28	TRBJ2-7	CASSWAGGAYEQYF	TGTGCCAGCAGTTGGGCAGGGGGAGCCTACGAGCAGTACTTC
NA	TRBD2	TRBV5-4	TRBJ2-1	CASSLLAGVGEQFF	TGTGCCAGCAGCTTGTTAGCGGGAGTGGGTGAGCAGTTCTTC
NA	TRBD2	TRBV6-2/TRBV6-3	TRBJ2-3	CASSVSGMATDTQYF	TGTGCCAGCAGCGTTAGCGGGATGGCGACAGATACGCAGTATTTT
NA	NA	TRBV28	TRBJ1-5	CASSPGWGGQPQHF	TGTGCCAGCAGTCCAGGGTGGGGCGGCCAGCCCCAGCATTTT
NA	NA	TRBV9	TRBJ1-2	CASSVVDGNYGYTF	TGTGCCAGCAGCGTAGTCGACGGGAACTATGGCTACACCTTC
few	NA	TRBV7-9	TRBJ1-4	CASSLRASNEKLFF	TGTGCCAGCAGCTTGCGAGCTTCTAATGAAAAACTGTTTTTT
NA	NA	TRBV7-9	TRBJ1-3	CASSLGGASSGNTIYF	TGTGCCAGCAGCTTAGGAGGCGCGAGCTCTGGAAACACCATATATTTT
NA	NA	TRBV7-9	TRBJ1-2	CASSLTPNYGYTF	TGTGCCAGCAGCTTAACACCTAACTATGGCTACACCTTC
NA	TRBD1	TRBV19	TRBJ2-5	CASRDRGQETQYF	TGTGCCAGCCGGGACAGGGGACAAGAGACCCAGTACTTC
NA	NA	TRBV19	TRBJ2-1	CASSIRQGTIYNEKGAKVF	TGTGCCAGTAGTATAAGACAGGGGACTATCTACAATGAAAAGGGAGCTAAGGTCTTC
once	TRBD1	TRBV5-1	TRBJ1-1	CASSSRQGATEAFF	TGCGCCAGCAGCTCAAGACAGGGAGCCACTGAAGCTTTCTTT